This T cell receptor beta chain was sequenced for a study of radiotherapy plus CTLA-4 blockade in lung cancer. Some clones are missing from TCRdb's copy, which holds only in-frame ones; the method was immunoSEQ multiplex PCR. This sample has under 90,000 clones; about 78% occur once, and the top ten carry around an eighth. The germline gives CDR1 SEHNR, CDR2 FQNEAQ (reference sequence). V was trimmed by 1 base and J by 2 bases, leaving 18 bases between them. The CDR3 loop spans 18 amino acids. The sample holds a few counts of this clone. This material consisted of peripheral blood, taken from a patient treated with radiotherapy plus ipilimumab. This sequence was found in a human donor with non-small cell lung cancer that progressed on radiotherapy plus ipilimumab. The chain is built from TRBV7-9 and TRBJ1-5; TRBD1 is a possible D gene (6 bases). The CDR3 DNA follows: TGTGCCAGCAGCTTAGGGGGGCGCGGGTCTTTTGGCAATCAGCCCCAGCATTTT. Amino acid sequence: CASSLGGRGSFGNQPQHF.